This TCR beta chain was identified during a study of T cell responses to AZD1222 COVID-19 vaccine. Study-level findings and limits: As reported, nearly half of all spike-specific TCRs target variant regions that are unmutated.

Repertoires were generated with immunoSEQ multiplex PCR, while TCRdb's copy carries only in-frame clones and drops some. The profile shows some 87,000 clones, approximately 90% of them singletons. Germline V gives CDR1 SGHNT, CDR2 YENEEA. The V segment lost 5 bases and the J segment 6 bases; nucleotides outside the gene matches: 4. There are 14 residues in the CDR3. This clone was seen a few times. Its antigen remains unknown. The specimen was peripheral blood, collected on day 0 of MenACWY control vaccination. The chain couples TRBV11-3 to TRBJ1-4; 9 bases are a match to TRBD1. This sequence originates from an adult in good health. CDR3: CASSQTGGYEKLFF. CDR3 sequence (DNA): TGTGCCAGCAGCCAGACAGGGGGATATGAAAAACTGTTTTTT.